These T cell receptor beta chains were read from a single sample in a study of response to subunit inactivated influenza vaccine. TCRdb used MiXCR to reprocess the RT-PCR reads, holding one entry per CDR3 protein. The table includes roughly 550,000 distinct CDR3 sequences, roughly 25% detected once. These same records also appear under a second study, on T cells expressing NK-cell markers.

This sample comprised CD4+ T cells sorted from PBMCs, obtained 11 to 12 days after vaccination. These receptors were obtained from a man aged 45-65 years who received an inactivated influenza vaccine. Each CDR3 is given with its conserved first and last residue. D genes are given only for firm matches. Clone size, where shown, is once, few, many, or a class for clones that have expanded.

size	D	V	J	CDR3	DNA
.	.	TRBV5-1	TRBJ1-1	CASSIVGTPEAFF	TGCGCCAGCAGCATTGTCGGGACACCTGAAGCTTTCTTT
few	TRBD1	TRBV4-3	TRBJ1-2	CASSQSPDRAYGYTF	TGCGCCAGCAGCCAATCCCCGGACAGGGCCTATGGCTACACCTTC
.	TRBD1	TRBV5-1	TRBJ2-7	CASSFLQGTSSEQYF	TGCGCCAGCAGCTTCCTACAGGGGACCTCTTCCGAGCAGTACTTC
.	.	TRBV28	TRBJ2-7	CASSLPSQGDEQYF	TGTGCCAGCAGTTTGCCTTCACAAGGGGACGAGCAGTACTTC
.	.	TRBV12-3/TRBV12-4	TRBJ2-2	CASSLSHPNTGELFF	TGTGCCAGCAGTTTATCACATCCGAACACCGGGGAGCTGTTTTTT
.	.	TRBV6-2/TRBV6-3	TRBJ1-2	CATGGTYGYTF	TGTGCTACGGGGGGCACCTATGGCTACACCTTC
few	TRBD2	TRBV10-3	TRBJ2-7	CAISLGTGGTYEQYF	TGTGCCATCAGCCTGGGTACGGGAGGTACCTACGAGCAGTACTTC
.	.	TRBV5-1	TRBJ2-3	CASSIRGPTDTQYF	TGCGCCAGCAGCATACGCGGCCCCACAGATACGCAGTATTTT
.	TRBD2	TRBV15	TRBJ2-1	CATSRGLAGDDEQFF	TGTGCCACCAGCAGGGGACTAGCGGGCGACGATGAGCAGTTCTTC
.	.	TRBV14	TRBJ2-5	CASSQFPSQETQYF	TGTGCCAGCAGCCAATTTCCGTCCCAAGAGACCCAGTACTTC
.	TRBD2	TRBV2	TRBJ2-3	CASSERRGGRDTQYF	TGTGCCAGCAGCGAGAGGCGGGGGGGCAGAGATACGCAGTATTTT
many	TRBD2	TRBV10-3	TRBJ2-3	CAISTSGGSDTQYF	TGTGCCATCAGTACAAGCGGGGGATCAGATACGCAGTATTTT
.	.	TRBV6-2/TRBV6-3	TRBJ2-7	CASSYRRPYEQYF	TGTGCCAGCAGTTACAGAAGACCCTACGAGCAGTACTTC
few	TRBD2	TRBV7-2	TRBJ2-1	CASSVTSGRGGYNEQFF	TGTGCCAGCAGCGTGACTAGCGGGAGGGGTGGGTACAATGAGCAGTTCTTC
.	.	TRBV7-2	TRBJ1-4	CASSLLFKTKGKLFF	TGTGCCAGCAGCTTACTTTTTAAGACTAAGGGGAAACTGTTTTTT
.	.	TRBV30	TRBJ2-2	CAWRHPKRSNTGELFF	TGTGCCTGGAGGCACCCCAAGCGTTCGAACACCGGGGAGCTGTTTTTT
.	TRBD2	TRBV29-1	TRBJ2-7	CSVGRGRTYEQYF	TGCAGCGTTGGCCGCGGGAGAACGTACGAGCAGTACTTC
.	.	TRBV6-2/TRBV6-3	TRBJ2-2	CASSYSKGGLRNTGELFF	TGTGCCAGCAGTTACTCTAAGGGGGGGCTGAGGAACACCGGGGAGCTGTTTTTT
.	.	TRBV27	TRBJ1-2	CASSYRRSQGYGYTF	TGTGCCAGCAGTTATAGACGGTCCCAAGGTTATGGCTACACCTTC
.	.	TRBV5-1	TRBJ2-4	CASSPGDIAKNIQYF	TGCGCCAGCAGCCCAGGTGACATAGCCAAAAACATTCAGTACTTC
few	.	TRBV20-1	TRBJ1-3	CSARDNGGGFSGNTIYF	TGCAGTGCTAGAGATAATGGAGGTGGTTTCTCTGGAAACACCATATATTTT
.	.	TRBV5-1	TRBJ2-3	CASRLDQSTDTQYF	TGCGCCAGCAGACTAGATCAGAGCACAGATACGCAGTATTTT
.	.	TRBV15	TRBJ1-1	CATSRDYSLMNTEAFF	TGTGCCACCAGCAGAGATTACAGCCTAATGAACACTGAAGCTTTCTTT